Below, 9 T cell receptor beta chains from the same sample are listed, as sequenced in a study of T cells after yellow fever vaccination. TCRdb independently ran MiXCR on the 5' RACE reads; one entry per CDR3 protein. Of just under 600,000 distinct CDR3 sequences in the sample, roughly 14% were seen once. This sample comprised PBMCs, obtained on the day of the yellow fever booster vaccination. These receptor sequences come from a man younger than 45 who received the YFV17D yellow fever vaccine.

The V gene is TRBV20-1, the J gene TRBJ2-7; D remains ambiguous. Germline V gene data show CDR1 as DFQATT and CDR2 as SNEGSKA (reference sequence). This CDR3 has 14 amino acids. Trimming removed 0 bases at V and 2 bases at J, with 11 bases between. This CDR3 is CSARDPIKAYEQYF. CDR3 nucleotides: TGCAGTGCTAGAGATCCGATTAAGGCCTACGAGCAGTACTTC.

For the CDR3, the DNA is TGTGCCAGCAGTGAACCGAGGACAGGCTCTGGGGCTGAAGCTTTCTTT. It translates to CASSEPRTGSGAEAFF. The chain employs TRBV6-1 and TRBJ1-1, with TRBD1 matching 7 bases. The junction had 12 bases not matched to a gene; V was cut back by 2 bases and J by 6 bases. Germline loops: CDR1 MNHNS, CDR2 SASEGT. This CDR3 has 16 amino acids.

The chain uses TRBV7-6 and TRBJ1-3, with D uncertain. Trimming cost V 1 base and J 1 base, with 2 bases left between them. The CDR3 covers 13 residues. From germline, CDR1 is SGHVS and CDR2 FNYEAQ. The CDR3 here is CASSLESGNTIYF. The CDR3 DNA follows: TGTGCCAGCAGCTTAGAGTCTGGAAACACCATATATTTT.

The chain combines TRBV7-2 with TRBJ1-4; TRBD1 might be the D (6 bases). The CDR3 runs to 15 residues. V gave up 0 bases and J gave up 7 bases, with 12 bases separating them. Germline V CDR1 and CDR2: SGHTA, FQGNSA. The CDR3 spells CASSLAAQGGEKLFF. The CDR3 region has the DNA TGTGCCAGCAGCTTAGCAGCACAGGGCGGTGAAAAACTGTTTTTT.

This clonotype was observed many times. The genes are TRBV20-1 and TRBJ1-1; possibly TRBD1 for D (5 bases). Trimming took 0 bases from V and 1 from J, leaving 21 bases between them. Germline-derived CDR1 and CDR2 are DFQATT and SNEGSKA (reference sequence). This CDR3 is built from 18 residues. The CDR3 DNA reads as TGCAGTGCTAGAGATGGGAGGGGTCCGGGGGGAGCGAACACTGAAGCTTTCTTT. Translating gives CSARDGRGPGGANTEAFF.

V usage is TRBV15 and J usage is TRBJ2-1; weak D call: TRBD1 (6 bases). This CDR3 has 15 amino acids. CDR1 and CDR2 (germline): LNHNV, YYDKDF (reference sequence). Trimming removed 7 bases at V and 5 bases at J, with 18 bases between. Written as DNA, the CDR3 is TGTGCCACCAAGGTAACAGGGAACAATCACAATGAGCAGTTCTTC. Translation gives CATKVTGNNHNEQFF.

The rearrangement joins TRBV4-3 to TRBJ2-3; D uncertain. The CDR3 length is 13 residues. Germline loops: CDR1 LGHNA, CDR2 YSLEER. V was trimmed by 0 bases and J by 7 bases, leaving 8 bases between them. The CDR3 bases are TGCGCCAGCAGCCAAGACGCGTTATATACGCAGTATTTT. As protein: CASSQDALYTQYF.

The rearrangement links TRBV19 to TRBJ1-5; unclear D gene. V was pared by 8 bases and J by 2 bases, with 13 bases between. CDR1 is LNHDA, CDR2 SQIVND, per germline (reference sequence). This CDR3 comprises 14 residues. The CDR3: CASGLFGGNQPQHF. The DNA of the CDR3 is TGTGCCAGTGGACTCTTCGGCGGCAATCAGCCCCAGCATTTT.

V gene TRBV20-1 combines with J gene TRBJ2-3, with D possibly being TRBD2 (6 bases). CDR1 is DFQATT, CDR2 SNEGSKA, per germline (reference sequence). Trimming removed 5 bases from V and 2 bases from J, with 14 bases in between. This CDR3 region has 14 residues. The CDR3 spells CSAAQGLFTDTQYF. CDR3 DNA sequence: TGCAGTGCTGCCCAGGGACTCTTCACAGATACGCAGTATTTT.